This T cell receptor beta chain is drawn from a study of blood T cell repertoires in COVID-19 (dated by TCRdb to 2020 to 2021). Regarding the research as a whole: The collaborator samples originated in the United States, Italy and Spain and spanned the acute and convalescent phases of COVID-19. The prospective study material was composed of cDNA or gDNA derived from T cells, B-cell-depleted T cells, or PBMCs. The repertoires were released in a freely available public database meant as a resource for research on the immune response to SARS-CoV-2. Where HLA class I and class II types were available, the types were taken from metadata supplied by the sample provider, not from assay-based typing. A de-identified subject ID, COVID-19 status, age in years and sex were almost always included in the sample metadata. Deeply sampled blood TCRbeta repertoires from subjects exposed to, actively infected with, or recovered from COVID-19 were included in the dataset. The samples were drawn from two sources: the first 160 participants of the ongoing ImmuneRACE study, and 950 to 1,500 subjects contributed by 6 global collaborators.

What the work shows at the level of the full study, not this receptor alone: Clinical and demographic metadata were provided uncurated, with the amount varying by source and participant.

The collaborating institutions used their own protocols to collect whole blood in K2EDTA tubes. For TCRbeta analysis, collaborators shipped samples as frozen whole blood, isolated PBMCs, or DNA extracted from either of those sample types. V sheds 2 bases and J sheds 7 bases, leaving 9 bases between their ends. From its cysteine to its phenylalanine, the CDR3 spans 14 amino acids. The CDR3 DNA has 42 bases and is translated from base 1. CDR1 SNHLY and CDR2 FYNNEI are derived from the germline V gene. This clone was detected a few times. Its antigen is unknown. No qualities accompany the bases; no much larger clone lies one base away. The immunoSEQ Assay, a bias-controlled multiplex PCR, was used to amplify TCRbeta CDR3 regions from genomic DNA. The paper's data handling went like this. The number of nucleated cells in each sample was estimated from the amplification of reference gene primers within the assay. Sequence reads were collapsed and filtered to measure the absolute abundance of every unique TCRbeta CDR3 rearrangement. For each sample, productive Simpson clonality was calculated as the square root of Simpson's diversity index over productive rearrangements. Sourced from immuneACCESS, this table was stored by TCRdb with only in-frame sequences that have V and J called. A share of the clones is absent; for the studies checked, an unresolved V gene accounts for under half, and the remainder has no known explanation. V and J calls and clone size come straight from that table; D and trimming were deduced from the DNA. The sample table shows tens of thousands of clones, and around 86% are seen once. About 8.5% of the sample is taken by the ten largest.

The chain uses TRBV2 and TRBJ1-6; no D gene is confidently identified. Sequenced: peripheral blood. The clonotype originates from a man at least 80 years old with active or convalescent COVID-19. The DNA is TGTGCCAGCAGTGAACCCGGGAACAATTCACCCCTCCACTTT. Its protein product is CASSEPGNNSPLHF.